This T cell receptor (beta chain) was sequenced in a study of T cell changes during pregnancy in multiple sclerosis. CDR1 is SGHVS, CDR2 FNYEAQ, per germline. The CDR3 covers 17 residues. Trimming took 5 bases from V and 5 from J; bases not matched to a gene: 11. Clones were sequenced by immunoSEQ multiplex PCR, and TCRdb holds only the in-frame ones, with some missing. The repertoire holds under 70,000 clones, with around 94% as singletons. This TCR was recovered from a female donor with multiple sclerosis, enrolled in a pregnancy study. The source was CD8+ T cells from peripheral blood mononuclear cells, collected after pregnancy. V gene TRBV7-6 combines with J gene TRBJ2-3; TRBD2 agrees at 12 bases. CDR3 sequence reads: CASSPSKASGREDTQYF. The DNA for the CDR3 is TGTGCCAGCAGCCCTTCCAAGGCTAGCGGGAGGGAAGATACGCAGTATTTT.